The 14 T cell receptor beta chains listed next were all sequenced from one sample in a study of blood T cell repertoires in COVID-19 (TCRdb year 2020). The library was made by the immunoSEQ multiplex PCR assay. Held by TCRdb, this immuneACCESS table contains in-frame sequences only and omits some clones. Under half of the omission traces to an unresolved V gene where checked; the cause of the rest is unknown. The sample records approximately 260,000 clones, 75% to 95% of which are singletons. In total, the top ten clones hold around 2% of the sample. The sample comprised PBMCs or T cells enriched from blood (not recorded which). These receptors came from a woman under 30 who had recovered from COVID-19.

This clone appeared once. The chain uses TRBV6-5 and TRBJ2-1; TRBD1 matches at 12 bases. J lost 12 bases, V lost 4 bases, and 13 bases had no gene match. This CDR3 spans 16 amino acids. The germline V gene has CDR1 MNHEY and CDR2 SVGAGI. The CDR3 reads CASSFKPGQGAGGQFF. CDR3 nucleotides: TGTGCCAGCAGTTTCAAACCGGGACAGGGGGCAGGAGGGCAGTTCTTC.

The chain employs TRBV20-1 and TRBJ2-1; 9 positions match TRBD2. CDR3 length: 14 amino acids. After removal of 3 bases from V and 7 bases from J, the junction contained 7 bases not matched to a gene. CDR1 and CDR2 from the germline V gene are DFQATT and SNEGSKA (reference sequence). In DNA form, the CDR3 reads TGCAGTGCTAGTCGCGGGAGGGCCATGAATGAGCAGTTCTTC. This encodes CSASRGRAMNEQFF.

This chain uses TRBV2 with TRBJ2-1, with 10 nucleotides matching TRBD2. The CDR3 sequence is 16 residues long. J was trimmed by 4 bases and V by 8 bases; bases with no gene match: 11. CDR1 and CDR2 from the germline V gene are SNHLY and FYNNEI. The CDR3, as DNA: TGTGCCAGCCAAAGATCCGGGACTAGCGTGTACAATGAGCAGTTCTTC. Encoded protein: CASQRSGTSVYNEQFF.

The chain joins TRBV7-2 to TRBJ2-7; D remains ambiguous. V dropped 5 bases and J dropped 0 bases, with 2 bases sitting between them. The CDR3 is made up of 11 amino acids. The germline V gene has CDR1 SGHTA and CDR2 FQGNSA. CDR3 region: CASSHSYEQYF. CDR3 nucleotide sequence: TGTGCCAGCAGCCACTCCTACGAGCAGTACTTC.

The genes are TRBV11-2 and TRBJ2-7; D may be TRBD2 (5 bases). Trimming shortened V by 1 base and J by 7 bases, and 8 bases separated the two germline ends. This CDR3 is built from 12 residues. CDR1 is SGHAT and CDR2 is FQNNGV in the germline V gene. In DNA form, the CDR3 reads TGTGCCAGCAGCTTAGGAGGGAGTGAGCAGTACTTC. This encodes CASSLGGSEQYF.

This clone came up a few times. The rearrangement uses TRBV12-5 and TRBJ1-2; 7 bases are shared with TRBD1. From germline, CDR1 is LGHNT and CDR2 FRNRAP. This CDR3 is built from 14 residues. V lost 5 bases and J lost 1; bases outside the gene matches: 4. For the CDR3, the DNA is TGTGCTAGTGGTGGGGACAGACATAACTATGGCTACACCTTC. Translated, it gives CASGGDRHNYGYTF.

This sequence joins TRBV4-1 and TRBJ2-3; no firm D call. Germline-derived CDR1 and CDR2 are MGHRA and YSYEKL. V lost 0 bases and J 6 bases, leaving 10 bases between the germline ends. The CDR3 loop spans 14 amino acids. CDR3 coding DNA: TGCGCCAGCAGCCAAGATGTGACTTGGGATACGCAGTATTTT. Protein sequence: CASSQDVTWDTQYF.

This CDR3 reads CASSVTGPANYGYTF. The CDR3 DNA reads TGTGCCAGCAGTGTCACAGGCCCGGCTAACTATGGCTACACCTTC. This sequence joins TRBV2 and TRBJ1-2, with D tentatively TRBD1 (5 bases). The germline CDR1 and CDR2 sequences are SNHLY and FYNNEI. CDR3 length equals 15 residues. V was cut by 4 bases and J by 0 bases, with 12 bases left in between.

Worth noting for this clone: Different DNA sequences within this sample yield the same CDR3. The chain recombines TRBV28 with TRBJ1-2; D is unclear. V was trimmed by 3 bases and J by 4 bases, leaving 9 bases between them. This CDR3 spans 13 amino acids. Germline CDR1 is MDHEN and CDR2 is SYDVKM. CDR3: CASSFSGSYGYTF. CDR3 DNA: TGTGCCAGCAGTTTCTCGGGGAGCTATGGCTACACCTTC.

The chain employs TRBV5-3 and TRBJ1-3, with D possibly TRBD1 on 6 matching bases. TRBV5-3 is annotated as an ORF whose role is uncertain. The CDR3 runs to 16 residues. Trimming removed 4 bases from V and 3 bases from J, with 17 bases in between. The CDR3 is CARSGPDSLFGNTIYF. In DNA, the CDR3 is TGTGCCAGAAGCGGCCCGGACAGTCTCTTTGGAAACACCATATATTTT.

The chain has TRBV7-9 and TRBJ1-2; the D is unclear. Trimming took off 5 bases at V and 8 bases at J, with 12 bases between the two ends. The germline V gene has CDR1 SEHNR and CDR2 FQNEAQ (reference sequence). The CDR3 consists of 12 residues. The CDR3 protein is CASSLLTRGYTF. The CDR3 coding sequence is TGTGCCAGCAGCCTACTGACGCGGGGCTACACCTTC.

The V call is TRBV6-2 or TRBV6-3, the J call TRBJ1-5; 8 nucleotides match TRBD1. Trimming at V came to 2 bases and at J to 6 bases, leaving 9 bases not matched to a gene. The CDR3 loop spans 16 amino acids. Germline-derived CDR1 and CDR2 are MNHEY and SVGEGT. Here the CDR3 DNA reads TGTGCCAGCAGTTACAGGACAGGGACTTTTATTCAGCCCCAGCATTTT. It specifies CASSYRTGTFIQPQHF.

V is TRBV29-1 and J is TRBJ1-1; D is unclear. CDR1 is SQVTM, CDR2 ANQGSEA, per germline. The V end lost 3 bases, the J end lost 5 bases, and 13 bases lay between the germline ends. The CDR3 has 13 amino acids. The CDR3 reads CSVDVGERTEAFF. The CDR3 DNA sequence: TGCAGCGTTGATGTTGGGGAGCGGACTGAAGCTTTCTTT.

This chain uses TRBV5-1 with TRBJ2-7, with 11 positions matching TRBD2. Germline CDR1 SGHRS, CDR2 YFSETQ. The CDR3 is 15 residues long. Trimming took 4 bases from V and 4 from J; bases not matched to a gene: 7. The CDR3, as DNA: TGCGCCAGCAGCCGATCTAGCGGGAGGTCTTACGAGCAGTACTTC. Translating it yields CASSRSSGRSYEQYF.